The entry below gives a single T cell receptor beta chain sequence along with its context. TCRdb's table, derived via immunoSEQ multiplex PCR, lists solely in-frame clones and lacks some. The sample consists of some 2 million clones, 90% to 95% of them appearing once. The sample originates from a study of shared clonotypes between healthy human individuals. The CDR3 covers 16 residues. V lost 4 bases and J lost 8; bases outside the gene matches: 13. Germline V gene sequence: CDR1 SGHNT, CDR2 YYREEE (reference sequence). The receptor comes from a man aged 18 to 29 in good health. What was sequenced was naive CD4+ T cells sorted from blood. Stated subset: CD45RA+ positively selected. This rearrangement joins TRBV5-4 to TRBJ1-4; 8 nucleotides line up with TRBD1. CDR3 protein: CASSRRAGGESEKLFF. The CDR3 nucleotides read TGTGCCAGCAGCCGCCGCGCAGGGGGCGAATCGGAAAAACTGTTTTTT.